This record looks at one T cell receptor beta chain sequence and its context. Its antigen is not known. These data are taken from a study of graft-versus-host responses after intestinal transplantation. Study in general: Isolated intestinal, liver-intestinal, or multivisceral transplants were what recipients had. Every recipient underwent anti-thymocyte globulin induction, then tacrolimus and steroids for approximately three years. General study points: High graft-versus-host to host-versus-graft clonal ratios were found in allografts of patients who had graft-donor T cell macrochimerism.

Assay: immunoSEQ multiplex PCR; the TCRdb copy retains only in-frame clones and omits some. The table has 80,000 to 100,000 clones, 85% to 95% seen once. Germline lookup yields CDR1 MNHNS and CDR2 SASEGT. The CDR3 has 13 amino acids. V lost 7 bases to trimming and J lost 6 bases, with 16 bases between them. This chain connects TRBV6-1 to TRBJ2-7; possibly TRBD1 for D (5 bases). The sequenced sample was unstimulated CD8+ T cells sorted from spleen or lymph node cells, obtained before transplant. The clonotype was recovered from a human donor who was the organ donor for an intestinal transplant. CDR3 DNA: TGTGCCAGCAACGTAGCTGGGGCCCCCGAGCAGTACTTC. Translating gives CASNVAGAPEQYF.